The T cell receptor (beta chain) under discussion was sequenced for a study of graft-versus-host responses after intestinal transplantation. The method was immunoSEQ multiplex PCR; TCRdb's version includes in-frame clones alone and lacks a portion of them. Among approximately 99,000 clones listed, 85% to 95% were seen once. V lost 0 bases to trimming and J lost 7 bases; unmatched junction nucleotides: 6. The CDR3 has 15 amino acids. Germline-derived CDR1 and CDR2 are SGDLS and YYNGEE. Details on this clone: Its target is unknown.

The chain joins TRBV9 to TRBJ2-1; 8 nucleotides align to TRBD2. This clonotype was sampled from a human donor who was the organ donor for an intestinal transplant. Material: unstimulated CD8+ T cells sorted from spleen or lymph node cells, obtained before transplant. CDR3 in DNA: TGTGCCAGCAGCGTAGGAGCGGGAGTTGGGAATGAGCAGTTCTTC. This translates into CASSVGAGVGNEQFF.